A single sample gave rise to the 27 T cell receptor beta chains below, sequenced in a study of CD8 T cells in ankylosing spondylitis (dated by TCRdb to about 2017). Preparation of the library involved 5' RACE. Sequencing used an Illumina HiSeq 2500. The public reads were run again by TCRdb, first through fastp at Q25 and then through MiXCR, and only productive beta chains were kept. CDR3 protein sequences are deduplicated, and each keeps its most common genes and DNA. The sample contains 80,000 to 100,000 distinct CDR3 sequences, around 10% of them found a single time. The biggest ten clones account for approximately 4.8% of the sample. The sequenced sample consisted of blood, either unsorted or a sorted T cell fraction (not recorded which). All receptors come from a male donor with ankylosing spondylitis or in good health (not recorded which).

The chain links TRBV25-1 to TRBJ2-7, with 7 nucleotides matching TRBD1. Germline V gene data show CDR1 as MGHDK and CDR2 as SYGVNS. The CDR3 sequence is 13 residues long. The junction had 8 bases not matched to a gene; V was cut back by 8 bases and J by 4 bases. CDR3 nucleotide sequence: TGTGCCAGCCGACAGACAGGGTTGTACGAGCAGTACTTC. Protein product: CASRQTGLYEQYF.

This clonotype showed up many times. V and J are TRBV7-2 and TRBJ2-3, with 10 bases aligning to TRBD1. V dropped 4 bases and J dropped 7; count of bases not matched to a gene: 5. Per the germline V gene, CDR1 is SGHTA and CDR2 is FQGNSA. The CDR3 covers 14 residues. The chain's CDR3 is CASSYGTGEHTQYF. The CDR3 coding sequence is TGTGCCAGCAGCTACGGGACAGGGGAACATACGCAGTATTTT.

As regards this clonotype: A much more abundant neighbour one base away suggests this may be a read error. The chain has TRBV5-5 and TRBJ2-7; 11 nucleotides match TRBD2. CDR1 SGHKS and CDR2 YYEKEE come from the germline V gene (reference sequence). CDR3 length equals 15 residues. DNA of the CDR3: TGTGTCAGCAGCGTTACTAGCGGGGGATACTACGAGCAGTACTTC. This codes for CVSSVTSGGYYEQYF. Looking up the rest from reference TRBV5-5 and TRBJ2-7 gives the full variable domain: DAGVTQSPTHLIKTRGQQVTLRCSPISGHKSVSWYQQVLGQGPQFIFQYYEKEERGRGNFPDRFSARQFPNYSSELNVNALLLGDSALYLCVSSVTSGGYYEQYFGPGTRLTVT.

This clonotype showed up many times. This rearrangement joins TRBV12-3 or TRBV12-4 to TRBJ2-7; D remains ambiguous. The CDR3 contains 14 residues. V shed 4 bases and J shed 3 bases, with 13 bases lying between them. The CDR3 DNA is TGTGCCAGCAGTTCCCTCGGCAGTGTCTACGAGCAGTACTTC. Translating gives CASSSLGSVYEQYF.

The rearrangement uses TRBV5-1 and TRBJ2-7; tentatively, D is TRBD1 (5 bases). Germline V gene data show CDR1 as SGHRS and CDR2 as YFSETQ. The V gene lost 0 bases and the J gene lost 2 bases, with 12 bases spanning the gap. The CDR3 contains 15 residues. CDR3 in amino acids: CASSLDAGSPYEQYF. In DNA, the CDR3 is TGCGCCAGCAGCTTGGATGCAGGGTCCCCCTACGAGCAGTACTTC.

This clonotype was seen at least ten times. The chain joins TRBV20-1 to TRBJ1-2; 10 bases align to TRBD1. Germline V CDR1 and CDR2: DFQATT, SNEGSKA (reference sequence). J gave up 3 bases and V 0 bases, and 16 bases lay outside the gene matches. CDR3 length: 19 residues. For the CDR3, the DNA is TGCAGTGCTAGAGATAGCGGTAGCGGGACAGGGGATGTTTACTATGGCTACACCTTC. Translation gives CSARDSGSGTGDVYYGYTF.

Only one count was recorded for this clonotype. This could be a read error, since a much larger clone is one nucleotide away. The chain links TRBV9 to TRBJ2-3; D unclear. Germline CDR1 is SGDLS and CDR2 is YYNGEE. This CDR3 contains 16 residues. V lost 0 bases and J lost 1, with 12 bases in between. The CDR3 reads CASSVGRTAGTDTQYF. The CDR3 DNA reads TGTGCCAGCAGCGTAGGTAGAACGGCTGGCACAGATACGCAGTATTTT.

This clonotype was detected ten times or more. This chain's CDR3 is CASSAADTEAFF. The CDR3 DNA is TGTGCCAGCTCAGCGGCTGACACTGAAGCTTTCTTT. The V gene is TRBV18, the J gene TRBJ1-1; no reliable D call. The CDR3 spans 12 residues. V lost 5 bases, J lost 3 bases, and 7 bases lay in between. CDR1 is KGHSH, CDR2 LQKENI, per germline. The full variable domain, in which reference TRBV18 and TRBJ1-1 provide the parts outside the CDR3, is NAGVMQNPRHLVRRRGQEARLRCSPMKGHSHVYWYRQLPEEGLKFMVYLQKENIIDESGMPKERFSAEFPKEGPSILRIQQVVRGDSAAYFCASSAADTEAFFGQGTRLTVV.

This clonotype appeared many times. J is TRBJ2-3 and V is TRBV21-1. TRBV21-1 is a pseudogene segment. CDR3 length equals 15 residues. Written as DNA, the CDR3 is TGTGCCAGCGGTAGCTTAATCGGTGAGACAGATACGCAGTATTTT. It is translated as CASGSLIGETDTQYF.

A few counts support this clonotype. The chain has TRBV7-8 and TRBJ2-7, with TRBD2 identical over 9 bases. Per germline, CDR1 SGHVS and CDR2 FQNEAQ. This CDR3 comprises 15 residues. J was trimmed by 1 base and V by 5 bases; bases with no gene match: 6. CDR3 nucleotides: TGTGCCAGCAGCAAGAGCGGGGGGCGATCCTACGAGCAGTACTTC. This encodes CASSKSGGRSYEQYF.

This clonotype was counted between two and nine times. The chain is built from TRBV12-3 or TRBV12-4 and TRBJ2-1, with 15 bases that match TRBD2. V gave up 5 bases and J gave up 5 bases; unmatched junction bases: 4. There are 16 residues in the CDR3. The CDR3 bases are TGTGCCAGCAGTCCGGGACTAGCGGGGGGTAACAATGAGCAGTTCTTC. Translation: CASSPGLAGGNNEQFF.

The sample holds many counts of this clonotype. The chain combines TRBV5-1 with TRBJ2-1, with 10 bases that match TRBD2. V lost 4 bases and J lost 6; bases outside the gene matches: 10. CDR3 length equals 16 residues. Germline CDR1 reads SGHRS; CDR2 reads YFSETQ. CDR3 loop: CASSLSGTSVTNEQFF. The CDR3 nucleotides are TGCGCCAGCAGCCTCTCCGGGACTAGCGTCACCAATGAGCAGTTCTTC.

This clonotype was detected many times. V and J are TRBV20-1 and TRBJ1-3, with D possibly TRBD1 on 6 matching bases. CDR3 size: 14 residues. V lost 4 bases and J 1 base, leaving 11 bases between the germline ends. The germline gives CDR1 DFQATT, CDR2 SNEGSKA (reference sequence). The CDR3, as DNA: TGCAGTGCTATCAACAGGGAGTCTGGAAACACCATATATTTT. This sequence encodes CSAINRESGNTIYF.

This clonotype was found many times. The CDR3 is CASSRKGGENTEAFF. The CDR3 nucleotides read TGTGCCAGCTCACGTAAGGGCGGTGAGAACACTGAAGCTTTCTTT. The rearrangement links TRBV18 to TRBJ1-1; D unclear. CDR3 size: 15 residues. V was cut by 4 bases and J by 1 base, with 13 bases left in between. Germline loops: CDR1 KGHSH, CDR2 LQKENI.

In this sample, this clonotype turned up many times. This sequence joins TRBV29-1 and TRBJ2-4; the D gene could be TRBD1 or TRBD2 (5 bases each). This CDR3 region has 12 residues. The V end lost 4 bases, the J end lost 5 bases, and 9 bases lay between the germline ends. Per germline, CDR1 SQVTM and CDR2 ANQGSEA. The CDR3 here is CSVVRDQNIQYF. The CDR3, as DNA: TGCAGCGTTGTCAGGGACCAAAACATTCAGTACTTC.

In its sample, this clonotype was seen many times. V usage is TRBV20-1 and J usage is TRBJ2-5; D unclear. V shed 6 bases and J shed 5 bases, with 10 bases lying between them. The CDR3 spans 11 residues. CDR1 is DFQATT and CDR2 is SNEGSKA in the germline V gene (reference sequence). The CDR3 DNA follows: TGCAGTGCCCAACGCACGGAGACCCAGTACTTC. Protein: CSAQRTETQYF.

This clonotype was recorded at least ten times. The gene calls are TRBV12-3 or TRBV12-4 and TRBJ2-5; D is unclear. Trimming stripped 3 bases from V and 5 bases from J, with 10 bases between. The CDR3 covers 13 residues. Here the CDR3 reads CASSFRATETQYF. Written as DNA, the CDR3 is TGTGCCAGCAGTTTTAGGGCTACCGAGACCCAGTACTTC.

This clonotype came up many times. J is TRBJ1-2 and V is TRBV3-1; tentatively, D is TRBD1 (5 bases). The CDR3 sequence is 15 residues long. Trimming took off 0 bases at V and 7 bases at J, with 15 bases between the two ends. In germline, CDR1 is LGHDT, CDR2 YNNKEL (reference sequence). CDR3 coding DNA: TGTGCCAGCAGCCAAGATAGGGGACCGCAGGGTGGCTACACCTTC. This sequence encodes CASSQDRGPQGGYTF.

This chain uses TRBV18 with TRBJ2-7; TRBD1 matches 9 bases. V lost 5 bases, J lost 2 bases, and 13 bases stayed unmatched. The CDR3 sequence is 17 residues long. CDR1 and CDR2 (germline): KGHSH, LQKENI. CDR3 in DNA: TGTGCCAGCTCATCAGGTTCCGGGACAGGGAACCCCTACGAGCAGTACTTC. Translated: CASSSGSGTGNPYEQYF.

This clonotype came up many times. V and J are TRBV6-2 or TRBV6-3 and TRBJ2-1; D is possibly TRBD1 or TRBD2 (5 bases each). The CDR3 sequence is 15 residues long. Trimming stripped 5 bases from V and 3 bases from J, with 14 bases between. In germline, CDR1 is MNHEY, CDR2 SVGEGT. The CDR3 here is CASSTLFGGYNEQFF. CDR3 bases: TGTGCCAGCAGTACCCTTTTTGGGGGCTACAATGAGCAGTTCTTC.

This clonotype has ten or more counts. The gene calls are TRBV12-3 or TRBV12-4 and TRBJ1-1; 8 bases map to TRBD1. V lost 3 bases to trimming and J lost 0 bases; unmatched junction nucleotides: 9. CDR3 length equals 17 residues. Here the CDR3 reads CASSLSRGQPLNTEAFF. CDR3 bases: TGTGCCAGCAGTTTGTCCAGGGGGCAACCCTTGAACACTGAAGCTTTCTTT.

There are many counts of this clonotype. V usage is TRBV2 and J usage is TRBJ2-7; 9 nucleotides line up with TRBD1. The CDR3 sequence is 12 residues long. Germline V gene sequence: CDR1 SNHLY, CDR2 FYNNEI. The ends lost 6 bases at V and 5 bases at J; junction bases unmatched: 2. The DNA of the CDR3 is TGTGCCAGCAGCCGGGACAGGGACGAGCAGTACTTC. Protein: CASSRDRDEQYF.

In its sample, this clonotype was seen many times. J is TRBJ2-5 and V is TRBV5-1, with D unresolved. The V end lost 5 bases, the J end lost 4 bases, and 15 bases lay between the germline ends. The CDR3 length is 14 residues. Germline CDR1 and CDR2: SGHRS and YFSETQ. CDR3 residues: CASSTSPPGETQYF. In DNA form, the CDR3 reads TGCGCCAGCAGTACGAGCCCCCCGGGAGAGACCCAGTACTTC.

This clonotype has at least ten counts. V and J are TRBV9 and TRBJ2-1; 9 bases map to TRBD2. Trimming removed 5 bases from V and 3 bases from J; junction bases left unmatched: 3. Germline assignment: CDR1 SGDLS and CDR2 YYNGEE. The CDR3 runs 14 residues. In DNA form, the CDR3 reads TGTGCCAGCAGTAGCGGGGGAAACTACAATGAGCAGTTCTTC. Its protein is CASSSGGNYNEQFF.

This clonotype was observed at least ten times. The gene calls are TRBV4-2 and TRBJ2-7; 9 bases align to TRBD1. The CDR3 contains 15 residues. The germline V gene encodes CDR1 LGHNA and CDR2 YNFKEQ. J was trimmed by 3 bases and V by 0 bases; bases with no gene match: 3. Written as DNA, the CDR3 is TGTGCCAGCAGCCAAGACGGGACAGGGTTCTACGAGCAGTACTTC. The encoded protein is CASSQDGTGFYEQYF.

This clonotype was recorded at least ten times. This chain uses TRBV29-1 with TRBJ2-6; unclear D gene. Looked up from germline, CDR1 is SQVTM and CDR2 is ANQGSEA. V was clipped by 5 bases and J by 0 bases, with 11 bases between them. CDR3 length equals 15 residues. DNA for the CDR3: TGCAGCGTTTCTACACACAGCTCTGGGGCCAACGTCCTGACTTTC. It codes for CSVSTHSSGANVLTF.

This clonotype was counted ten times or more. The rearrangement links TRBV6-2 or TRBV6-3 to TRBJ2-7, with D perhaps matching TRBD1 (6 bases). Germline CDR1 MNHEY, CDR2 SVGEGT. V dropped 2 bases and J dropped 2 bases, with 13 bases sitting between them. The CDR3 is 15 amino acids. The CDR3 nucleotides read TGTGCCAGCAGTTACGGGGGCGATCCTACCTACGAGCAGTACTTC. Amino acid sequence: CASSYGGDPTYEQYF.